The T cell receptor (beta chain) under discussion was sequenced for a study of beta chain features in type 1 diabetes. Comments on this clone: Its specificity is unknown. In the same sample, other DNA sequences code for this CDR3.

Whole-study findings and limits: When Type 1 diabetes patients were examined, their TCRB CDR3s proved moderately but significantly shorter in all four CD4+ subsets.

Since all of the isolated RNA was reverse transcribed, expressed TCRB transcripts were what got sequenced. TCRdb keeps only in-frame clones here, not all; method: immunoSEQ multiplex PCR. The sample lists about 160,000 clones, approximately 8.7% occurring once. The CDR3 is made up of 14 amino acids. Trimming at V came to 0 bases and at J to 3 bases, leaving 3 bases not matched to a gene. Germline V CDR1 and CDR2: SGHRS, YFSETQ. CD4+ cells of the naive, central memory, regulatory and stem cell-like memory types were sorted via CD45RO/CCR7/CD25/CD127/CD95/CD27. The sequenced sample consisted of central memory CD4+ T cells from blood. V is TRBV5-1 and J is TRBJ2-7, with 7 bases that match TRBD2. The sequence was collected from a woman aged 25 to 39 with type 1 diabetes. DNA for the CDR3: TGCGCCAGCAGCTTGGGAAGCGGGGACTACGAGCAGTACTTC. Encoded protein: CASSLGSGDYEQYF.